These 16 T cell receptor beta chains originate from one sample sequenced in a study of T cells after yellow fever vaccination. From the 5' RACE reads, TCRdb called clonotypes with MiXCR, one entry per CDR3 protein. The sample records about 630,000 distinct CDR3 sequences, about 12% being singletons. Material: PBMCs, obtained on the day of the yellow fever booster vaccination. The receptor set was obtained from a man aged 30-40 years who received the YFV17D yellow fever vaccine.

The chain links TRBV6-1 to TRBJ2-3; the D call may be TRBD1 or TRBD2 (6 bases each). The CDR3 has 15 residues. Germline V gene data show CDR1 as MNHNS and CDR2 as SASEGT. V was trimmed by 7 bases and J by 6 bases, leaving 20 bases between them. CDR3: CASTTSVRRGDTQYF. The CDR3, as DNA: TGTGCCAGCACCACCTCGGTCCGGAGGGGGGATACGCAGTATTTT.

This clonotype was detected many times. The chain links TRBV12-3 or TRBV12-4 to TRBJ2-7, with D possibly matching TRBD1 (5 bases). Trimming removed 6 bases from V and 2 bases from J, with 8 bases in between. The CDR3 is 12 residues long. CDR3 amino acids: CASRYRTYEQYF. Here the CDR3 DNA reads TGTGCCAGCAGGTACAGGACCTACGAGCAGTACTTC.

Many counts were recorded for this clonotype. The V call is TRBV5-1, the J call TRBJ2-5; 8 nucleotides align to TRBD1. The CDR3 contains 14 residues. In germline, CDR1 is SGHRS, CDR2 YFSETQ. The V segment lost 4 bases and the J segment 4 bases; nucleotides outside the gene matches: 6. The CDR3 loop reads CASSGRQGTETQYF. CDR3 nucleotide sequence: TGCGCCAGCAGCGGCAGACAGGGGACAGAGACCCAGTACTTC.

This chain connects TRBV12-3 or TRBV12-4 to TRBJ2-7; D ambiguous. V lost 1 base, J lost 2 bases, and 9 bases lay in between. CDR3 length: 14 residues. CDR3 amino acids: CASSLEGWTYEQYF. Written as DNA, the CDR3 is TGTGCCAGCAGTTTAGAAGGTTGGACCTACGAGCAGTACTTC.

The genes are TRBV7-9 and TRBJ2-2, with D possibly matching TRBD1 (6 bases). V shed 5 bases and J shed 4 bases, with 14 bases lying between them. CDR1 is SEHNR and CDR2 is FQNEAQ in the germline V gene (reference sequence). CDR3 length equals 15 residues. CDR3 residues: CASSVTGLATGELFF. CDR3 nucleotide sequence: TGTGCCAGCAGCGTAACAGGGCTTGCCACCGGGGAGCTGTTTTTT.

The table lists this clonotype with a few counts. The V and J genes are TRBV28 and TRBJ1-6; D call uncertain. V was shortened by 6 bases and J by 5 bases, with 17 bases between the two germline ends. Germline CDR1 MDHEN, CDR2 SYDVKM. The CDR3 is made up of 16 amino acids. DNA for the CDR3: TGTGCCAGCAGCCCTCCGGGCCGATACGATAATTCACCCCTCCACTTT. Protein sequence: CASSPPGRYDNSPLHF.

This clonotype was counted only a few times. The rearrangement links TRBV7-6 to TRBJ2-3; D is ambiguous. The germline V gene encodes CDR1 SGHVS and CDR2 FNYEAQ. This CDR3 region has 12 residues. The V end lost 5 bases, the J end lost 4 bases, and 7 bases lay between the germline ends. CDR3 DNA sequence: TGTGCCAGCAGCCGATGGGCAGATACGCAGTATTTT. Its translation is CASSRWADTQYF.

The chain carries TRBV4-3 and TRBJ2-5; 9 nucleotides align to TRBD2. The CDR3 spans 17 residues. V was clipped by 0 bases and J by 3 bases; unmatched bases: 8. Germline V gives CDR1 LGHNA, CDR2 YSLEER. The CDR3 DNA reads TGCGCCAGCAGCCAAGATCAAATAGCGGGGGTAAAAGAGACCCAGTACTTC. This translates into CASSQDQIAGVKETQYF.

With respect to this clonotype: Relative to the germline gene, one junction end is altered; a read error may explain this. The chain recombines TRBV15 with TRBJ2-7; a possible D gene is TRBD1 (5 bases). The CDR3 totals 19 residues. CDR1 and CDR2 (germline): LNHNV, YYDKDF (reference sequence). For the CDR3, the DNA is TGTGCCACCAGCAGAGAACGAATTATGTCCTTTATGACAGAGAACGAGCTGTACTTC. Residues: CATSRERIMSFMTENELYF.

The chain uses TRBV20-1 and TRBJ1-1, with 7 bases that match TRBD1. V was pared by 0 bases and J by 6 bases, with 4 bases of the junction left unmatched. The germline CDR1 and CDR2 sequences are DFQATT and SNEGSKA (reference sequence). The CDR3 has 13 amino acids. CDR3 loop: CSARDQGGSEAFF. CDR3 nucleotide sequence: TGCAGTGCTAGAGATCAGGGGGGGTCTGAAGCTTTCTTT.

The CDR3 DNA reads TGTGCCTGGACCCTAACGGGGGGAGGGCAAGAGACCCAGTACTTC. Translated, it gives CAWTLTGGGQETQYF. This chain links TRBV30 with TRBJ2-5; TRBD2 matches 7 bases. Germline V gene lookup returns CDR1 GTSNPN and CDR2 SVGIG (reference sequence). With 4 bases clipped from V and 2 bases from J, the junction kept 10 bases outside the gene matches. This CDR3 has 15 residues.

This clonotype was detected many times. The genes are TRBV5-1 and TRBJ2-1; 7 positions match TRBD2. V dropped 1 base and J dropped 4; count of bases not matched to a gene: 2. CDR1 is SGHRS, CDR2 YFSETQ, per germline. The CDR3 sequence is 14 residues long. The CDR3 DNA sequence: TGCGCCAGCAGCTTGAGCGGGACTTACAATGAGCAGTTCTTC. This translates into CASSLSGTYNEQFF.

The genes are TRBV20-1 and TRBJ1-1; D gene uncertain. The CDR3 sequence is 12 residues long. Germline V gene data show CDR1 as DFQATT and CDR2 as SNEGSKA (reference sequence). The V gene lost 7 bases and the J gene lost 2 bases, with 11 bases spanning the gap. The CDR3 DNA reads TGCAGTGGCCAGACACACAACACTGAAGCTTTCTTT. Protein product: CSGQTHNTEAFF.

This clonotype has a count of ten or more. Here the CDR3 DNA reads TGTGCCAGCAGTTTACTCCCCAGAAGCGCGGGCGGAGAGACCCAGTACTTC. Its translation: CASSLLPRSAGGETQYF. J is TRBJ2-5 and V is TRBV28; TRBD2 is a possible D gene (5 bases). V shed 2 bases and J shed 4 bases, with 20 bases lying between them. Germline V gene lookup returns CDR1 MDHEN and CDR2 SYDVKM. The CDR3 is 17 amino acids.

CDR3: CSARKTSGSPGELFF. The CDR3 DNA follows: TGCAGTGCTAGAAAAACTAGCGGGAGTCCCGGGGAGCTGTTTTTT. The V and J genes are TRBV20-1 and TRBJ2-2, with TRBD2 matching 11 bases. Germline trimming cut 2 bases from V and 6 bases from J; bases unmatched to any gene: 5. CDR3 length: 15 amino acids. The V gene's germline CDR1 is DFQATT and CDR2 SNEGSKA (reference sequence).

This clonotype was seen a handful of times. CDR3 region: CASLRDTTSGNTIYF. The CDR3 region has the DNA TGTGCCAGCCTACGGGACACCACCTCTGGAAACACCATATATTTT. The chain employs TRBV18 and TRBJ1-3; tentatively, D is TRBD1 (6 bases). The length of the CDR3 is 15 residues. From germline, CDR1 is KGHSH and CDR2 LQKENI. Trimming stripped 8 bases from V and 0 bases from J, with 14 bases between.